These 7 T cell receptor beta chains were sequenced from one sample in a study of blood T cell repertoires in COVID-19. Profiling relied on immunoSEQ multiplex PCR, and the TCRdb table lists in-frame clones only, not all of them. The data contain fewer than 80,000 clones, almost 90% of them singletons. Sequenced input: peripheral blood. The receptors shown here come from a human donor in a cohort sampled during active COVID-19.

CDR3 sequence: CASSLRDRVLNTEAFF. CDR3 in DNA: TGTGCCAGCAGTCTCCGGGACAGAGTCCTGAACACTGAAGCTTTCTTT. The gene calls are TRBV9 and TRBJ1-1; 7 positions agree with TRBD1. CDR3 length: 16 residues. Unmatched junction bases numbered 10, after V lost 5 bases and J lost 0 bases. Germline V gives CDR1 SGDLS, CDR2 YYNGEE.

V and J are TRBV7-2 and TRBJ1-2; 11 positions match TRBD1. Trimming took 3 bases from V and 4 from J; bases not matched to a gene: 4. The CDR3 has 15 residues. Germline values: CDR1 SGHTA, CDR2 FQGNSA. The chain's CDR3 is CASSFTGTGGYGYTF. CDR3 in DNA: TGTGCCAGCAGCTTCACCGGGACAGGGGGCTATGGCTACACCTTC.

The J gene is TRBJ1-5, the V gene TRBV4-1; a possible D gene is TRBD1 (5 bases). CDR1 and CDR2 (germline): MGHRA, YSYEKL. The CDR3 loop spans 15 amino acids. Trimming cost V 4 bases and J 2 bases, with 12 bases left between them. The CDR3 protein is CASSLLDSGNQPQHF. The CDR3 bases are TGCGCCAGCAGCCTCCTCGACAGTGGCAATCAGCCCCAGCATTTT.

V is TRBV4-2 and J is TRBJ2-7; 15 nucleotides agree with TRBD2. Germline loops: CDR1 LGHNA, CDR2 YNFKEQ. The CDR3 is made up of 16 amino acids. The junction had 3 bases not matched to a gene; V was cut back by 3 bases and J by 3 bases. DNA for the CDR3: TGTGCCAGCAGCCATCGGACTAGCGGGAGGGTCTACGAGCAGTACTTC. Translation: CASSHRTSGRVYEQYF.

The V call is TRBV15, the J call TRBJ2-3, with D perhaps TRBD2 (5 bases). This CDR3 is built from 17 residues. V lost 0 bases to trimming and J lost 0 bases, with 13 bases between them. Germline CDR1 reads LNHNV; CDR2 reads YYDKDF (reference sequence). This CDR3 is CATSRDGLGGSTDTQYF. CDR3 nucleotides: TGTGCCACCAGCAGAGATGGACTGGGCGGAAGCACAGATACGCAGTATTTT.

In its sample, this clone is medium-sized. V is TRBV13 and J is TRBJ2-3; a weak D match, TRBD1 (5 bases). The CDR3 totals 14 residues. Germline loops: CDR1 PRHDT, CDR2 FYEKMQ (reference sequence). V was cut by 0 bases and J by 4 bases, with 8 bases left in between. The CDR3 sequence is CASSLGGVADTQYF. The CDR3 DNA reads as TGTGCCAGCAGCTTAGGAGGGGTCGCAGATACGCAGTATTTT.

This clone was counted once. The gene calls are TRBV29-1 and TRBJ2-2; TRBD1 aligns across 7 bases. The CDR3 sequence is 14 residues long. The V and J ends lost 8 bases and 3 bases, in that order; junction bases with no gene match: 9. CDR1 is SQVTM and CDR2 is ANQGSEA in the germline V gene. In DNA form, the CDR3 reads TGCAGCTTACGAGGGGGCTGGGACACCGGGGAGCTGTTTTTT. Protein: CSLRGGWDTGELFF.